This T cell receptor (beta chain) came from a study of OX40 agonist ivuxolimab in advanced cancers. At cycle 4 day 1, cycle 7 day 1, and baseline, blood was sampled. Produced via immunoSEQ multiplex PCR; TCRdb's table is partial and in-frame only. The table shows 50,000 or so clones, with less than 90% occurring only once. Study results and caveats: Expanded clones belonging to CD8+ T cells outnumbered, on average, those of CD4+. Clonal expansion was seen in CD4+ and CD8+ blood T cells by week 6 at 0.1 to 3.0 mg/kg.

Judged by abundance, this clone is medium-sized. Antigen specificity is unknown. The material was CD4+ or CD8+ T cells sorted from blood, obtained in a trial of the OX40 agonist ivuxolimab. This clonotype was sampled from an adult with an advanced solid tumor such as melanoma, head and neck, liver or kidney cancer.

CDR3: CASSPRGFGQYGYTF. CDR3 DNA sequence: TGCGCCAGCAGCCCCCGAGGGTTTGGGCAATATGGCTACACCTTC. This chain joins TRBV5-1 and TRBJ1-2; no definite D call. Trimming stripped 4 bases from V and 5 bases from J, with 18 bases between. The V gene's germline CDR1 is SGHRS and CDR2 YFSETQ. This CDR3 spans 15 amino acids.